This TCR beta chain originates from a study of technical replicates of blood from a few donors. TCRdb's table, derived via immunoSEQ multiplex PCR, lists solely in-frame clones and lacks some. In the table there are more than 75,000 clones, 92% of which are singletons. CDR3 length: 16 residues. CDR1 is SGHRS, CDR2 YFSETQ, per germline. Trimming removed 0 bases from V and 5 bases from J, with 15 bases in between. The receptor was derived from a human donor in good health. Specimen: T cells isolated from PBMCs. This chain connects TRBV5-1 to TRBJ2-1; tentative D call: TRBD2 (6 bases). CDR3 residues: CASSLAWRALDNEQFF. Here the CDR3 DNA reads TGCGCCAGCAGCTTGGCGTGGAGGGCCTTAGACAATGAGCAGTTCTTC.